A selection of T cell receptor beta chains follows, all from one sample in a study of T cells in Graves' hyperthyroidism and ophthalmopathy. TCRdb itself ran the multiplex PCR reads through MiXCR, one entry per CDR3 protein. The table includes a few hundred thousand distinct CDR3 sequences, around 16% detected once. The sequenced sample was blood. These receptors were collected from a young woman with Graves' hyperthyroidism that later progressed to Graves' ophthalmopathy. Both conserved end residues are part of each CDR3. The order of the fields is J gene, D gene, V gene, clone size, CDR3 DNA, CDR3 protein. A D gene is named only where the DNA matches it firmly. Not all rows give a size; the values are once, few, many and, for expanded clones, a class.

>TRBJ2-7|TRBD2|TRBV5-4|NA
TGTGCCAGCAGCTTGGATACTAGCGGCCGCTACGAGCAGTACTTC
CASSLDTSGRYEQYF
>TRBJ2-7|NA|TRBV27|few
TGTGCCAGCAGTCCCCGTTCACAGGGTTTTTACGAGCAGTACTTC
CASSPRSQGFYEQYF
>TRBJ2-1|NA|TRBV20-1|NA
TGCAGTGCTAGAGATCCCCGGATCGTCCTTGACAATGAGCAGTTCTTC
CSARDPRIVLDNEQFF
>TRBJ2-1|NA|TRBV6-2/TRBV6-3|few
TGTGCCAGCAGTTGGACAGCTCCTCCCGACAATGAGCAGTTCTTC
CASSWTAPPDNEQFF
>TRBJ1-2|NA|TRBV5-1|NA
TGCGCCAGCAGCTTGTCAGGGACGGATACCTATGGCTACACCTTC
CASSLSGTDTYGYTF
>TRBJ2-1|TRBD2|TRBV20-1|many
TGCAGTGCTAGAGATCGACTCTGGGGCGGGAGAGGGATGAATGAGCAGTTCTTC
CSARDRLWGGRGMNEQFF
>TRBJ1-1|NA|TRBV15|NA
TGTGCCACCAGCATTCGTGGGACGAACACTGAAGCTTTCTTT
CATSIRGTNTEAFF
>TRBJ1-1|NA|TRBV2|NA
TGTGCCAGCAGTGATAATGAGGAATGGGACACTGAAGCTTTCTTT
CASSDNEEWDTEAFF
>TRBJ2-7|TRBD2|TRBV7-9|few
TGTGCCAGCAGCTTAGCGGTGAGCGGGAGGGAGTACGAGCAGTACTTC
CASSLAVSGREYEQYF
>TRBJ1-2|NA|TRBV20-1|few
TGCAGTGCTAGAGCCTTAGGACACATCTTCGGCTATGGCTACACCTTC
CSARALGHIFGYGYTF
>TRBJ2-7|TRBD1|TRBV5-1|few
TGCGCCAGCAGCGCCAAGGGACAGGGGGCAGTCGAGCAGTACTTC
CASSAKGQGAVEQYF
>TRBJ2-6|TRBD1|TRBV6-2/TRBV6-3|many
TGTGCCAGCAGTGCGGGACAGGGCCGCTCTGGGGCCAACGTCCTGACTTTC
CASSAGQGRSGANVLTF
>TRBJ2-1|NA|TRBV19|NA
TGTGCCAGTAGTATAGTAAGGGTACCAATCCTGCAGTTCTTC
CASSIVRVPILQFF
>TRBJ2-3|TRBD1|TRBV28|many
TGTGCCAGCAGTTTACCGGGACAGGGCGGAGATACGCAGTATTTT
CASSLPGQGGDTQYF
>TRBJ2-1|TRBD1|TRBV20-1|once
TGCAGTGCAATTATTAATGTCGGGACAGGGGTCGGCGAGCAGTTCTTC
CSAIINVGTGVGEQFF
>TRBJ2-7|NA|TRBV7-8|many
TGTGCCAGCAGCTCCTACAGGACTACCTACGAGCAGTACTTC
CASSSYRTTYEQYF
>TRBJ2-3|TRBD2|TRBV20-1|NA
TGCAGTGCTAGAGATTATAGCGGACTAGCGGGAGCAACAGATACGCAGTATTTT
CSARDYSGLAGATDTQYF
>TRBJ2-1|TRBD2|TRBV19|NA
TGTGCCAGTAGTTTTACTAGCGGGATCTACAATGAGCAGTTCTTC
CASSFTSGIYNEQFF
>TRBJ1-1|NA|TRBV28|NA
TGTGCCAGCAGTTTACTGAACACTGTAGCTTTCTTT
CASSLLNTVAFF
>TRBJ2-1|TRBD2|TRBV7-2|many
TGTGCCAGCAGCCCGATGTGGATAGCGGGAGTCAATGAGCAGTTCTTC
CASSPMWIAGVNEQFF
>TRBJ2-3|NA|TRBV7-6|few
TGTGCCAGCAGCTTAGGACACCTGCCAGATACGCAGTATTTT
CASSLGHLPDTQYF
>TRBJ2-5|NA|TRBV14|many
TGTGCCAGCAGCTCGAGACACCAAGAGACCCAGTACTTC
CASSSRHQETQYF
>TRBJ1-2|NA|TRBV6-6|many
TGTGCCAGCAGTTACTCTGGGATAGATGGCTACACCTTC
CASSYSGIDGYTF
>TRBJ2-5|TRBD1|TRBV5-4|NA
TGTGCCAGCAGCTTGCAGGGGGCGCCCCGGGGGACCCAGTACTTC
CASSLQGAPRGTQYF